The 28 T cell receptor beta chains below come from one sample, sequenced in a study of shared clonotypes between healthy human individuals. Method: immunoSEQ multiplex PCR; TCRdb's copy keeps in-frame clones and lacks some. The sample has over 850,000 clones; 78% are singletons. The sequenced material came from memory CD4+ T cells from PBMCs. Subset: CD45RA-negative fraction. The receptors shown here come from a man between 18 and 29 years old in good health. Some clones in this sample may be carry-over from other donors' samples.

The chain couples TRBV6-1 to TRBJ2-2, with 11 bases matching TRBD2. With V trimmed by 7 bases and J by 9 bases, 7 bases remained unmatched. The CDR3 extends over 14 amino acids. Germline V gene sequence: CDR1 MNHNS, CDR2 SASEGT. As DNA, the CDR3 is TGTGCCAGCATCATAGCGGGAGGGCCCAGGGAGCTGTTTTTT. The encoded protein is CASIIAGGPRELFF.

The genes are TRBV5-1 and TRBJ2-1, with TRBD2 matching 14 bases. V dropped 0 bases and J dropped 9; count of bases not matched to a gene: 5. The germline CDR1 and CDR2 sequences are SGHRS and YFSETQ. The CDR3 runs to 16 residues. CDR3 residues: CASSLAGLAGDTEQFF. DNA for the CDR3: TGCGCCAGCAGCTTGGCGGGACTAGCGGGAGACACTGAGCAGTTCTTC.

This clone was seen more than once but under ten times. The rearrangement joins TRBV5-6 to TRBJ2-3, with D hard to call. V was shortened by 0 bases and J by 2 bases, with 10 bases between the two germline ends. The CDR3 is 15 residues long. Germline values: CDR1 SGHDT, CDR2 YYEEEE. As DNA, the CDR3 is TGTGCCAGCAGCTTGGTTGCAGCCAACACAGATACGCAGTATTTT. Protein sequence: CASSLVAANTDTQYF.

The table lists this clone with a few counts. In DNA, the CDR3 is TGTGCCAGCAGCTTTGCAGGGGCCAGGGAGCAGTTCTTC. It encodes CASSFAGAREQFF. The chain couples TRBV7-3 to TRBJ2-1; tentatively, D is TRBD1 (6 bases). Germline CDR1 is SGHTA and CDR2 is FQGTGA. CDR3 size: 13 residues. Trimming took 3 bases from V and 10 from J, leaving 13 bases between them. Drawing the rest from reference TRBV7-3 and TRBJ2-1, the complete variable domain is GAGVSQTPSNKVTEKGKYVELRCDPISGHTALYWYRQSLGQGPEFLIYFQGTGAADDSGLPNDRFFAVRPEGSVSTLKIQRTERGDSAVYLCASSFAGAREQFFGPGTRLTVL.

The V and J genes are TRBV5-6 and TRBJ1-5; D not resolved. The V and J ends lost 1 base and 4 bases respectively, with 15 bases between them. Germline V gene sequence: CDR1 SGHDT, CDR2 YYEEEE. This CDR3 is built from 16 residues. CDR3 residues: CASSLSRGRENQPQHF. Written as DNA, the CDR3 is TGTGCCAGCAGCTTGTCTCGGGGAAGGGAGAATCAGCCCCAGCATTTT.

On this clone itself: The same CDR3 can be traced to other DNA sequences in this sample. This chain uses TRBV15 with TRBJ1-5; D is possibly TRBD1 (5 bases). Trimming pared 5 bases from V and 4 bases from J, leaving 9 bases between. Germline loops: CDR1 LNHNV, CDR2 YYDKDF (reference sequence). This CDR3 spans 13 amino acids. The CDR3 loop is CATSGRGNQPQHF. DNA for the CDR3: TGTGCCACCAGCGGCCGGGGGAATCAGCCCCAGCATTTT.

The chain uses TRBV2 and TRBJ1-5; D uncertain. The CDR3 totals 14 residues. V lost 4 bases and J lost 7, with 14 bases in between. Germline values: CDR1 SNHLY, CDR2 FYNNEI. The CDR3 spells CASSGDGVGQPQHF. The CDR3 nucleotides are TGTGCCAGCAGTGGAGACGGGGTCGGCCAGCCCCAGCATTTT.

This clone showed up just a few times. The rearrangement uses TRBV18 and TRBJ2-7, with 8 bases aligning to TRBD1. Germline V lookup: CDR1 KGHSH, CDR2 LQKENI. This CDR3 has 15 amino acids. The V segment lost 5 bases and the J segment 4 bases; nucleotides outside the gene matches: 10. The CDR3 loop is CASSAAGQGRYEQYF. CDR3 coding DNA: TGTGCCAGCTCAGCGGCCGGACAGGGTAGATACGAGCAGTACTTC.

This chain connects TRBV28 to TRBJ2-3, with TRBD2 matching over 13 bases. Germline loops: CDR1 MDHEN, CDR2 SYDVKM. The CDR3 is 15 residues long. V lost 5 bases to trimming and J lost 8 bases; unmatched junction nucleotides: 7. In DNA form, the CDR3 reads TGTGCCAGCAGTAGGACTAGCGGGAGAAGAGGTACGCAGTATTTT. It specifies CASSRTSGRRGTQYF.

Here the CDR3 reads CASSLPGLYYEQYF. The CDR3 DNA follows: TGTGCCAGCAGTTTGCCCGGACTCTACTACGAGCAGTACTTC. The V call is TRBV28, the J call TRBJ2-7, with D possibly TRBD2 on 5 matching bases. This CDR3 comprises 14 residues. From germline, CDR1 is MDHEN and CDR2 SYDVKM. The V and J ends lost 3 bases and 3 bases respectively, with 12 bases between them.

CDR3 bases: TGTGCCAGTAGTATCTGGGGGGGCGGTGGGGCCAACGTCCTGACTTTC. Encoded protein: CASSIWGGGGANVLTF. The rearrangement uses TRBV19 and TRBJ2-6; TRBD2 is a possible D gene (7 bases). Germline loops: CDR1 LNHDA, CDR2 SQIVND (reference sequence). Trimming pared 3 bases from V and 3 bases from J, leaving 12 bases between. The CDR3 sequence is 16 residues long. The full variable domain, its missing parts supplied by reference TRBV19 and TRBJ2-6, is DGGITQSPKYLFRKEGQNVTLSCEQNLNHDAMYWYRQDPGQGLRLIYYSQIVNDFQKGDIAEGYSVSREKKESFPLTVTSAQKNPTAFYLCASSIWGGGGANVLTFGAGSRLTVL.

The V and J genes are TRBV4-2 and TRBJ2-5; possible D gene TRBD2, 6 bases. This CDR3 contains 18 residues. The V end was cut by 0 bases, the J end by 1 base, with 18 bases between. CDR1 LGHNA and CDR2 YNFKEQ come from the germline V gene. In DNA, the CDR3 is TGTGCCAGCAGCCAAGAGGGTTCTGGGACTGGCTTCCAAGAGACCCAGTACTTC. Translation: CASSQEGSGTGFQETQYF.

A single count supports this clone. CDR3 coding DNA: TGTGCCAGCAGCTATCAGGCGAACACTGAAGCTTTCTTT. It encodes CASSYQANTEAFF. J is TRBJ1-1 and V is TRBV7-3; no firm D call. This CDR3 comprises 13 residues. Per the germline V gene, CDR1 is SGHTA and CDR2 is FQGTGA. V gave up 4 bases and J gave up 1 base, with 7 bases separating them.

The chain combines TRBV7-2 with TRBJ1-1; D call uncertain. Per germline, CDR1 SGHTA and CDR2 FQGNSA. The CDR3 is 13 amino acids. V was clipped by 6 bases and J by 3 bases, with 11 bases between them. The chain's CDR3 is CASSYTRDTEAFF. The CDR3, as DNA: TGTGCCAGCAGTTATACCCGGGACACTGAAGCTTTCTTT.

This clone has just a few counts. This rearrangement joins TRBV20-1 to TRBJ2-7; D not certain. The CDR3 sequence is 11 residues long. From germline, CDR1 is DFQATT and CDR2 SNEGSKA (reference sequence). V was shortened by 7 bases and J by 9 bases, with 16 bases between the two germline ends. CDR3 bases: TGCAGTGTCAGCATCCCCCGAGGGCAGTACTTC. Protein: CSVSIPRGQYF.

CDR3 DNA: TGTGCCAGCAGCCCCGGACCAGCAGATACGCAGTATTTT. Protein: CASSPGPADTQYF. The gene calls are TRBV7-3 and TRBJ2-3; no firm D call. This CDR3 is 13 amino acids long. Trimming pared 5 bases from V and 4 bases from J, leaving 10 bases between. Germline V CDR1 and CDR2: SGHTA, FQGTGA.

The chain combines TRBV5-8 with TRBJ2-7; TRBD2 matches at 11 bases. The CDR3 sequence is 14 residues long. Germline V gives CDR1 SGHTS, CDR2 YDEGEE. V trimming: 4 bases; J trimming: 2 bases; junction bases outside the gene matches: 2. The CDR3 loop reads CASSRGLAAYEQYF. The CDR3 DNA follows: TGTGCCAGCAGCCGGGGACTAGCGGCCTACGAGCAGTACTTC.

The chain combines TRBV28 with TRBJ1-1; D unclear. Germline V gives CDR1 MDHEN, CDR2 SYDVKM. The ends were cut back, 3 bases at V and 4 bases at J, with 15 bases in the middle. The CDR3 covers 15 residues. DNA of the CDR3: TGTGCCAGCAGTTTGGCGGGGTGGATGAGCACTGAAGCTTTCTTT. Protein product: CASSLAGWMSTEAFF.

On this clone: A much bigger clone sits one base away, suggesting this may be a read error. The chain recombines TRBV7-9 with TRBJ2-7; D ambiguous. The ends were cut back, 4 bases at V and 0 bases at J, with 13 bases in the middle. Germline V gives CDR1 SEHNR, CDR2 FQNEAQ (reference sequence). CDR3 length: 15 residues. The CDR3 sequence: CASSSVAASSYEQYF. The CDR3 DNA reads TGTGCCAGCAGCTCAGTGGCGGCTAGCTCCTACGAGCAGTACTTC.

This sequence joins TRBV6-5 and TRBJ2-1, with D tentatively TRBD2 (6 bases). Germline CDR1 MNHEY, CDR2 SVGAGI. Trimming shortened V by 2 bases and J by 4 bases, and 12 bases separated the two germline ends. The CDR3 extends over 15 amino acids. CDR3 amino acids: CASSYAGFSYNEQFF. The CDR3 DNA sequence: TGTGCCAGCAGTTACGCGGGATTCTCTTACAATGAGCAGTTCTTC.

This clone was detected a few times. V is TRBV19 and J is TRBJ2-2; D assignment may be TRBD1 or TRBD2 (5 bases each). The CDR3 spans 14 residues. Per germline, CDR1 LNHDA and CDR2 SQIVND (reference sequence). Trimming stripped 6 bases from V and 6 bases from J, with 14 bases between. Here the CDR3 reads CASSWGTPPGELFF. For the CDR3, the DNA is TGTGCCAGTAGCTGGGGGACCCCCCCCGGGGAGCTGTTTTTT.

This rearrangement joins TRBV11-3 to TRBJ2-1; no definite D call. V was pared by 1 base and J by 0 bases, with 13 bases between. The CDR3 spans 17 residues. The germline V gene has CDR1 SGHNT and CDR2 YENEEA. CDR3 sequence (DNA): TGTGCCAGCAGCTTAGGAAGGAGACTGAGCTCCTACAATGAGCAGTTCTTC. Its protein is CASSLGRRLSSYNEQFF.

The rearrangement joins TRBV18 to TRBJ2-5, with D hard to call. Trimming pared 2 bases from V and 0 bases from J, leaving 7 bases between. CDR1 is KGHSH, CDR2 LQKENI, per germline. The CDR3 has 14 residues. The CDR3 loop is CASSPGQNQETQYF. CDR3 sequence (DNA): TGTGCCAGCTCACCAGGGCAGAACCAAGAGACCCAGTACTTC.

About this clone itself: Germline and junction disagree at one end, which may indicate a read error. This chain links TRBV20-1 with TRBJ2-7; unclear D gene. The germline gives CDR1 DFQATT, CDR2 SNEGSKA (reference sequence). This CDR3 contains 11 residues. CDR3: CSAGSRTPSSF. CDR3 DNA sequence: TGCAGTGCCGGATCACGGACCCCATCAAGCTTC.

The rearrangement links TRBV7-2 to TRBJ1-2; a weak D match, TRBD1 (6 bases). V lost 4 bases to trimming and J lost 4 bases, with 13 bases between them. The CDR3 totals 14 residues. Germline CDR1 and CDR2: SGHTA and FQGNSA. DNA for the CDR3: TGTGCCAGCAGCTCCAGGGGCGAAGGCTATGGCTACACCTTC. Residues: CASSSRGEGYGYTF.

The chain has TRBV30 and TRBJ1-2; possible D gene TRBD1, 5 bases. The V gene's germline CDR1 is GTSNPN and CDR2 SVGIG (reference sequence). Trimming stripped 6 bases from V and 4 bases from J, with 24 bases between. The CDR3 has 16 amino acids. The CDR3 loop reads CACDPGRTTFIYGYTF. Written as DNA, the CDR3 is TGTGCCTGCGATCCGGGACGGACCACCTTTATCTATGGCTACACCTTC.

This clone was seen only a few times. The chain joins TRBV29-1 to TRBJ2-3; either TRBD1 or TRBD2 may fit D (5 bases each). V lost 6 bases to trimming and J lost 0 bases, with 16 bases between them. The CDR3 sequence is 15 residues long. Germline CDR1 is SQVTM and CDR2 is ANQGSEA. In nucleotides, the CDR3 is TGCAGCGTGGTCCCGTATGAGGGGAGCACAGATACGCAGTATTTT. Amino acids: CSVVPYEGSTDTQYF.

The rearrangement joins TRBV28 to TRBJ1-2; 7 bases agree with TRBD1. V lost 7 bases to trimming and J lost 9 bases; unmatched junction nucleotides: 14. The germline V gene has CDR1 MDHEN and CDR2 SYDVKM. The CDR3 consists of 14 residues. DNA for the CDR3: TGTGCCAGCACCTCTCCCGCCAGGGGGATAAGCTACACCTTC. Encoded protein: CASTSPARGISYTF.